The rows below give T cell receptor beta chains drawn from one sample of a study of blood T cell repertoires in COVID-19. Assay used: immunoSEQ multiplex PCR; TCRdb lists only in-frame clones, some missing. The sample carries about 130,000 clones, roughly 86% recorded once. What was sequenced was peripheral blood. The source of these receptors is a human donor in a cohort sampled during active COVID-19. CDR3s include the opening cysteine and the closing phenylalanine or tryptophan. D genes are given only for firm matches. Size is omitted from some rows. Given values are once, few, many or a class for expanded clones.

j_call,clone_size,d_call,v_call,cdr3_nt,cdr3_aa
TRBJ1-6,NA,NA,TRBV7-9,TGTGCCAGCAGCCCAGGAGGGTACAATTCACCCCTCCACTTT,CASSPGGYNSPLHF
TRBJ2-7,NA,NA,TRBV27,TGTGCCAGTCCTCCATGGCCCTCCTACGAGCAGTACTTC,CASPPWPSYEQYF
TRBJ2-3,NA,TRBD2,TRBV3-1/TRBV3-2,TGTGCCAGCAGTCCGGGGGGGGCGCGAACAGATACGCAGTATTTT,CASSPGGARTDTQYF
TRBJ2-3,NA,TRBD1,TRBV29-1,TGCAGCGTTAGGAGGGGGACAGGGGGATTCACAGATACGCAGTATTTT,CSVRRGTGGFTDTQYF
TRBJ2-2,NA,NA,TRBV3-1/TRBV3-2,TGTGCCAGCAGCCACCCGGGTACCGGGGAGCTGTTTTTT,CASSHPGTGELFF
TRBJ1-2,NA,TRBD1,TRBV30,TGTGCCTGGGCCCGGGACAGGGACCATCGCTACACCTTC,CAWARDRDHRYTF
TRBJ2-7,NA,NA,TRBV9,TGTGCCAGCAGCGTAGTCGGGGGAGAGCAGTACTTC,CASSVVGGEQYF
TRBJ2-5,NA,TRBD2,TRBV7-2,TGTGCCAGCAGCTCAAGTAGCGGGGGAGAGACCCAGTACTTC,CASSSSSGGETQYF
TRBJ2-1,NA,TRBD2,TRBV3-1/TRBV3-2,TGTGCCAGCAGCCATGGACTAGCGGGGGGCCCGTCCAATGAGCAGTTCTTC,CASSHGLAGGPSNEQFF
TRBJ2-1,NA,NA,TRBV7-6,TGTGCCAGCAGCTCGCCGGGAGACAATGAGCAGTTCTTC,CASSSPGDNEQFF
TRBJ1-3,NA,NA,TRBV5-1,TGCGCCAGCAGCCCGGGAGGGGGAAGGACTGGAAACACCATATATTTT,CASSPGGGRTGNTIYF
TRBJ2-3,NA,NA,TRBV6-5,TGTGCCAGCAGTTCCCCCGGCACAGATACGCAGTATTTT,CASSSPGTDTQYF
TRBJ2-1,once,NA,TRBV5-1,TGCGCCAGCAGCTTTACGCTAAATGAGCAGTTCTTC,CASSFTLNEQFF
TRBJ2-7,NA,TRBD2,TRBV9,TGTGCCAGCAGCGTAGGGGCGGGGGGCCAATTTGGGCAGTACTTC,CASSVGAGGQFGQYF
TRBJ2-3,NA,NA,TRBV5-8,TGTGCCAGCAGCTTGGCCCTCCGGAGAGATACGCAGTATTTT,CASSLALRRDTQYF
TRBJ1-2,few,NA,TRBV7-2,TGTGCCAGCAGCTTAAGGGGTAATGGCTACACCTTC,CASSLRGNGYTF
TRBJ2-2,few,TRBD2,TRBV5-1,TGCGCCAGCAGCAGGGGAGGACTAGCGACGAACACCGGGGAGCTGTTTTTT,CASSRGGLATNTGELFF
TRBJ1-5,NA,TRBD1,TRBV19,TGTGCCAGTAGTATAGGGGACAGCATTTATCAGCCCCAGCATTTT,CASSIGDSIYQPQHF
TRBJ2-7,NA,TRBD1,TRBV7-9,TGTGCCAGCAGCAACCAACCGGGACAGGGTAGTTACGAGCAGTACTTC,CASSNQPGQGSYEQYF
TRBJ2-3,NA,NA,TRBV20-1,TGCAGTGCTAGTGGGGGCGGGGCTACAGATACGCAGTATTTT,CSASGGGATDTQYF
TRBJ1-2,once,TRBD1,TRBV4-1,TGCGCCAGCAGCCGCAACCCGGGACAGGGATATGGCTACACCTTC,CASSRNPGQGYGYTF
TRBJ1-2,NA,NA,TRBV19,TGTGCCAGTAGTATAGAATGGGCGGACTTGAGTGGCTACACCTTC,CASSIEWADLSGYTF
TRBJ2-7,NA,TRBD2,TRBV5-4,TGTGCCAGCAGCTCGAGCGCCGGGACTACAGGCTACGAGCAGTACTTC,CASSSSAGTTGYEQYF
TRBJ2-2,few,NA,TRBV6-6,TGTGCCAGCAGCCTCCCTCGGGGGGAGCTGTTTTTT,CASSLPRGELFF
TRBJ2-7,NA,TRBD1,TRBV10-3,TGTGCCATCAGTGATCCCTACGGACAGGGGTCTACCTACGAGCAGTACTTC,CAISDPYGQGSTYEQYF